This T cell receptor beta chain stems from a study of cytomegalovirus exposure and HLA in healthy donors. Sequenced by immunoSEQ multiplex PCR; TCRdb stores in-frame clones only, minus some. Found here are over 120,000 clones, 70% to 90% of them singletons; the top ten hold about 6.6%. There are 14 residues in the CDR3. V shed 3 bases and J shed 2 bases, with 11 bases lying between them. Germline values: CDR1 MNHNS, CDR2 SASEGT. The TCR sequence derives from a woman aged 25-40 years in good health and CMV-seropositive. V usage is TRBV6-1 and J usage is TRBJ2-7, with D possibly being TRBD2 (6 bases). Sequenced sample: PBMCs. CDR3 in amino acids: CASSDGGEAYEQYF. CDR3 sequence (DNA): TGTGCCAGCAGTGATGGCGGGGAAGCCTACGAGCAGTACTTC.